One sample yielded the 25 T cell receptor beta chains listed below, sequenced in a study of lymphopenia after photon versus proton radiotherapy. Here immunoSEQ multiplex PCR was the method, and the copy in TCRdb shows in-frame clones only, minus some. This table holds approximately 35,000 clones, 85% to 90% found once. The input for sequencing was peripheral blood, taken from a patient treated with photon-based radiotherapy. These receptors came from a woman aged 50 to 60 with pancreatic cancer.

This clone was seen a handful of times. V is TRBV9 and J is TRBJ2-7; D perhaps matches TRBD2 (6 bases). CDR3 size: 15 residues. Trimming left V 1 base short and J 5 bases short, with 16 bases between. The germline CDR1 and CDR2 sequences are SGDLS and YYNGEE. The CDR3: CASSVRSGSHNEQYF. The CDR3 bases are TGTGCCAGCAGCGTAAGGAGCGGGTCTCACAACGAGCAGTACTTC.

The chain uses TRBV28 and TRBJ1-2, with no clear D. Germline lookup yields CDR1 MDHEN and CDR2 SYDVKM. CDR3 size: 12 residues. The ends were cut back, 3 bases at V and 4 bases at J, with 6 bases in the middle. The CDR3: CASSFGSYGYTF. In DNA, the CDR3 is TGTGCCAGCAGTTTCGGTAGCTATGGCTACACCTTC.

The rearrangement joins TRBV6-1 to TRBJ2-1, with TRBD2 identical over 11 bases. Trimming took 8 bases from V and 7 from J; bases not matched to a gene: 10. In germline, CDR1 is MNHNS, CDR2 SASEGT. The CDR3 length is 15 residues. CDR3 sequence: CASVLAGGPGNEQFF. CDR3 in DNA: TGTGCCAGCGTATTAGCGGGAGGGCCGGGGAATGAGCAGTTCTTC.

This chain uses TRBV29-1 with TRBJ2-1; 12 bases map to TRBD2. Germline CDR1 reads SQVTM; CDR2 reads ANQGSEA. J gave up 0 bases and V 6 bases, and 6 bases lay outside the gene matches. CDR3 length: 16 residues. CDR3 in amino acids: CSVGLAGPSSYNEQFF. The CDR3 nucleotides read TGCAGCGTAGGACTAGCGGGACCGAGCTCCTACAATGAGCAGTTCTTC.

The rearrangement joins TRBV5-1 to TRBJ2-3, with 9 bases lining up with TRBD2. J lost 2 bases, V lost 2 bases, and 3 bases had no gene match. The CDR3 covers 15 residues. Germline CDR1 is SGHRS and CDR2 is YFSETQ. The CDR3 bases are TGCGCCAGCAGCTTAAGGACTAGCGACACAGATACGCAGTATTTT. It translates to CASSLRTSDTDTQYF.

This chain connects TRBV9 to TRBJ1-2, with a possible D match to TRBD1 (5 bases). The ends were cut back, 0 bases at V and 5 bases at J, with 17 bases in the middle. The germline V gene has CDR1 SGDLS and CDR2 YYNGEE. The CDR3 sequence is 16 residues long. CDR3 sequence: CASSVGGAGRNYGYTF. CDR3 nucleotide sequence: TGTGCCAGCAGCGTAGGTGGGGCAGGGCGGAATTATGGCTACACCTTC.

The V call is TRBV9, the J call TRBJ2-5, with D perhaps matching TRBD1 or TRBD2 (6 bases each). V was clipped by 4 bases and J by 1 base, with 20 bases between them. This CDR3 is built from 17 residues. Per the germline V gene, CDR1 is SGDLS and CDR2 is YYNGEE. In DNA, the CDR3 is TGTGCCAGCAGCCCCTCGGGGGCGAGCGGTATCCAAGAGACCCAGTACTTC. As protein: CASSPSGASGIQETQYF.

The V call is TRBV7-7, the J call TRBJ2-2, with 8 positions matching TRBD1. Trimming took 0 bases from V and 6 from J; bases not matched to a gene: 3. The CDR3 is 15 residues long. Germline CDR1 SSHAT, CDR2 FNYEAQ (reference sequence). CDR3 amino acids: CASSLALQGAGELFF. The CDR3 DNA reads TGTGCCAGCAGCTTAGCTTTACAGGGGGCCGGGGAGCTGTTTTTT.

This chain connects TRBV6-1 to TRBJ2-2, with D possibly matching TRBD2 (6 bases). From germline, CDR1 is MNHNS and CDR2 SASEGT. Trimming shortened V by 3 bases and J by 2 bases, and 10 bases separated the two germline ends. This CDR3 has 15 amino acids. CDR3 protein: CASSDYGGNTGELFF. CDR3 nucleotides: TGTGCCAGCAGTGACTACGGGGGAAACACCGGGGAGCTGTTTTTT.

The CDR3 DNA reads as TGTGCCAGCAGCTTCCAGCGGGGGGTATACAATGAGCAGTTCTTC. Its translation is CASSFQRGVYNEQFF. This chain connects TRBV7-9 to TRBJ2-1; TRBD2 matches at 9 bases. CDR1 is SEHNR, CDR2 FQNEAQ, per germline (reference sequence). This CDR3 comprises 15 residues. Germline trimming cut 3 bases from V and 4 bases from J; bases unmatched to any gene: 4.

The rearrangement uses TRBV7-2 and TRBJ2-1; no clear D. This CDR3 region has 14 residues. In germline, CDR1 is SGHTA, CDR2 FQGNSA. Trimming took off 1 base at V and 10 bases at J, with 14 bases between the two ends. CDR3 in amino acids: CASSLVPTPPEQFF. The DNA for the CDR3 is TGTGCCAGCAGCTTAGTCCCCACCCCCCCCGAGCAGTTCTTC.

The rearrangement links TRBV7-9 to TRBJ1-4, with 10 bases aligning to TRBD1. Germline V CDR1 and CDR2: SEHNR, FQNEAQ (reference sequence). The ends lost 6 bases at V and 7 bases at J; junction bases unmatched: 5. The CDR3 has 14 amino acids. This chain's CDR3 is CASSRQGASEKLFF. The DNA for the CDR3 is TGTGCCAGCAGTCGACAGGGGGCGAGTGAAAAACTGTTTTTT.

The gene calls are TRBV7-8 and TRBJ1-3; 7 nucleotides match TRBD1. The CDR3 is made up of 14 amino acids. V shed 9 bases, J shed 4 bases, and the junction held 9 bases outside the gene matches. The V gene's germline CDR1 is SGHVS and CDR2 FQNEAQ. The CDR3 DNA sequence: TGTGCCAGTTCAAACAGGGGATCAGGAAACACCATATATTTT. This encodes CASSNRGSGNTIYF.

V is TRBV5-4 and J is TRBJ1-3, with a tentative D call TRBD1 (5 bases). From germline, CDR1 is SGHNT and CDR2 YYREEE (reference sequence). V was trimmed by 4 bases and J by 0 bases, leaving 23 bases between them. The CDR3 is made up of 19 amino acids. The chain's CDR3 is CASSGASHGVGDSGNTIYF. CDR3 DNA: TGTGCCAGCAGCGGGGCGAGTCATGGGGTTGGGGACTCTGGAAACACCATATATTTT.

The chain links TRBV29-1 to TRBJ1-2; 7 bases fit TRBD1. From germline, CDR1 is SQVTM and CDR2 ANQGSEA. Losses at the gene ends were 6 bases for V and 8 bases for J; bases not matched to a gene: 6. The CDR3 consists of 11 residues. CDR3 DNA sequence: TGCAGCGTCGAGGGGGCATGGGGCTACACCTTC. The encoded protein is CSVEGAWGYTF.

The CDR3 DNA reads as TGTGCCATCAGTGAGTGGGATAAAACTCTAGAGACCCAGTACTTC. Its protein is CAISEWDKTLETQYF. The chain combines TRBV10-3 with TRBJ2-5; unclear D gene. Trimming shortened V by 1 base and J by 4 bases, and 13 bases separated the two germline ends. Germline V lookup: CDR1 ENHRY, CDR2 SYGVKD. This CDR3 comprises 15 residues.

This chain's CDR3 is CASSGLDRGRTGELFF. CDR3 DNA: TGTGCCAGCAGCGGACTGGACAGGGGGCGCACCGGGGAGCTGTTTTTT. This chain links TRBV9 with TRBJ2-2, with TRBD1 identical over 11 bases. V lost 3 bases to trimming and J lost 4 bases; unmatched junction nucleotides: 5. CDR3 size: 16 residues. Germline V lookup: CDR1 SGDLS, CDR2 YYNGEE.

This clone is medium-sized. V is TRBV27 and J is TRBJ2-7, with 7 positions matching TRBD1. Germline V gene data show CDR1 as MNHEY and CDR2 as SMNVEV (reference sequence). The V and J ends lost 4 bases and 5 bases, in that order; junction bases with no gene match: 11. The CDR3 totals 15 residues. CDR3 sequence (DNA): TGTGCCAGCAGTTCTCCTCCAGGGGGAATCGACGAGCAGTACTTC. It encodes CASSSPPGGIDEQYF.

The chain is built from TRBV29-1 and TRBJ2-2; D unclear. Germline V gene lookup returns CDR1 SQVTM and CDR2 ANQGSEA. The CDR3 is 12 amino acids. Between the trimmed V and J ends, which lost 4 bases and 2 bases, there was a span of 5 bases. CDR3 sequence: CSVVGNTGELFF. The CDR3, as DNA: TGCAGCGTTGTGGGAAACACCGGGGAGCTGTTTTTT.

V and J are TRBV11-3 and TRBJ2-1; 12 bases fit TRBD1. Germline V gene lookup returns CDR1 SGHNT and CDR2 YENEEA. The CDR3 extends over 19 amino acids. The V gene end was trimmed by 5 bases and the J gene end by 1 base; junction bases not matched to a gene: 12. The CDR3 DNA is TGTGCCAGCAGCGGCTCGGGACAGGGGGCAGGGAATTCCTACAATGAGCAGTTCTTC. Amino acid sequence: CASSGSGQGAGNSYNEQFF.

The chain recombines TRBV28 with TRBJ2-7, with D unresolved. This CDR3 region has 14 residues. The germline gives CDR1 MDHEN, CDR2 SYDVKM. V was cut by 7 bases and J by 0 bases, with 13 bases left in between. CDR3 sequence: CASTMPGSSYEQYF. In DNA form, the CDR3 reads TGTGCCAGCACAATGCCGGGTAGCTCCTACGAGCAGTACTTC.

The rearrangement joins TRBV6-5 to TRBJ2-7, with 10 bases identical to TRBD1. This CDR3 region has 14 residues. V was clipped by 2 bases and J by 4 bases; unmatched bases: 2. Per the germline V gene, CDR1 is MNHEY and CDR2 is SVGAGI. In DNA form, the CDR3 reads TGTGCCAGCAGTTACAGGGGACAGGGGTACGAGCAGTACTTC. It yields the protein CASSYRGQGYEQYF.

The chain uses TRBV6-5 and TRBJ1-1; D might be TRBD1 (5 bases). CDR3 size: 15 residues. Germline CDR1 MNHEY, CDR2 SVGAGI. V was cut by 6 bases and J by 4 bases, with 18 bases left in between. CDR3 coding DNA: TGTGCCAGCAGCCCAACGGGGCGGGGGGGCACTGAAGCTTTCTTT. Its protein product is CASSPTGRGGTEAFF.

V and J are TRBV29-1 and TRBJ2-7; D perhaps matches TRBD2 (6 bases). Germline V gene lookup returns CDR1 SQVTM and CDR2 ANQGSEA. CDR3 length: 17 residues. The V end was cut by 4 bases, the J end by 3 bases, with 25 bases between. This CDR3 reads CSVAQFWGDEASYEQYF. DNA of the CDR3: TGCAGCGTTGCCCAGTTTTGGGGGGACGAAGCGAGCTACGAGCAGTACTTC.

The chain uses TRBV7-2 and TRBJ2-4; a weak D match, TRBD1 (5 bases). Germline values: CDR1 SGHTA, CDR2 FQGNSA. Trimming removed 5 bases at V and 6 bases at J, with 17 bases between. This CDR3 spans 15 amino acids. CDR3 in amino acids: CASSPPGIAGNIQYF. The CDR3 nucleotides are TGTGCCAGCAGCCCACCAGGGATCGCCGGAAACATTCAGTACTTC. Variable domain in full (rest from reference TRBV7-2 and TRBJ2-4): GAGVSQSPSNKVTEKGKDVELRCDPISGHTALYWYRQSLGQGLEFLIYFQGNSAPDKSGLPSDRFSAERTGGSVSTLTIQRTQQEDSAVYLCASSPPGIAGNIQYFGAGTRLSVL.